The source of this T cell receptor beta chain is a study of T cells in Graves' hyperthyroidism and ophthalmopathy. This clonotype was seen ten or more times. The investigators amplified TCR beta CDR3 regions from RNA transcripts. Carried out on the TCR CDR3, a first-round RT-PCR used the HTBI primer set. MiXCR, applied by TCRdb to the multiplex PCR reads, yields one record per CDR3 protein. The data hold about 840,000 distinct CDR3 sequences, with over 35% observed a single time. Trimming cost V 4 bases and J 0 bases, with 10 bases left between them. The germline gives CDR1 SEHNR, CDR2 FQNEAQ (reference sequence). This CDR3 comprises 15 residues. From approximately 9.5 ml of fresh peripheral blood, PBMCs were isolated.

Sequenced input: blood. The clonotype originates from a man aged 18 to 29 with Graves' hyperthyroidism. J is TRBJ1-5 and V is TRBV7-9; D possibly corresponds to TRBD1 (5 bases). The CDR3 DNA sequence: TGTGCCAGCAGCTCCGGGACGGATAGCAATCAGCCCCAGCATTTT. It encodes CASSSGTDSNQPQHF.